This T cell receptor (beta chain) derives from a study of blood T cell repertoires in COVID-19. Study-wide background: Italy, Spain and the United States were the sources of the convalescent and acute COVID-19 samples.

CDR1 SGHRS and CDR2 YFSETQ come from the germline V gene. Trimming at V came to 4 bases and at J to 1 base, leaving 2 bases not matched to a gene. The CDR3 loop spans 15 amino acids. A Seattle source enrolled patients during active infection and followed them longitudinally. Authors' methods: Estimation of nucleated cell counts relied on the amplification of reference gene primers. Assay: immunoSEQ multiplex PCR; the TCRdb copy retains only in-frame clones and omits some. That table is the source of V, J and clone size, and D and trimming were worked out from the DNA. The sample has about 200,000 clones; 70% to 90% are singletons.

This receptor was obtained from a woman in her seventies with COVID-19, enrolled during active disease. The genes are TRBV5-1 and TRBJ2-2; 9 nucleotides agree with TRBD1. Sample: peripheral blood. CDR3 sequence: CASSGGQGNTGELFF. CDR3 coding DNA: TGCGCCAGCAGCGGGGGACAGGGGAACACCGGGGAGCTGTTTTTT.